This is a list of T cell receptor beta chains from one sample in a study of T-cell reconstitution after alpha-beta-depleted transplantation in children. TCRdb used MiXCR to reprocess the PCR reads, holding one entry per CDR3 protein. The table includes about 500,000 distinct CDR3 sequences, approximately 10% detected once. Sequenced here: PBMCs, mostly from graft donor cells, sampled 180 days after TCRalphabeta/CD19-depleted stem cell transplant. The source is a female patient aged 2-9 years who had a stem cell transplant for aplastic anemia, so the T cells may come from the graft donor. Each CDR3 is given with its conserved first and last residue. A clone size is listed for some rows: how often the clone was seen (once, few, many), or a class if it is expanded.

>12|few|TRBV28
CATGQGGETQYF
>15|few|TRBV19
CASSLAGGMRTEAFF
>13|few|TRBV5-1
CASSPTGANVLTF
>14|few|TRBV27
CASSLKGGGYGYTF
>14|.|TRBV20-1
CSAGHRGLQETQYF
>14|few|TRBV19
CASNPGQGLGEQYF
>14|many|TRBV12-3/TRBV12-4
CASSLVTGGETQYF
>14|few|TRBV4-3
CASSQERFTYEQYF
>15|.|TRBV4-3
CASSQDKDGTYEQYF
>14|.|TRBV29-1
CSASQGFGRDEQYF